The rows below give T cell receptor beta chains drawn from one sample of a study of OX40 agonist ivuxolimab in advanced cancers. Data came from immunoSEQ multiplex PCR; TCRdb stores just in-frame clones and leaves some out. The sample has some 66,000 clones; around nine tenths are singletons. The source material was CD4+ or CD8+ T cells sorted from blood, sampled in a trial of the OX40 agonist ivuxolimab. The receptor source for this set is an adult with an advanced solid tumor such as melanoma, head and neck, liver or kidney cancer. Both conserved end residues are part of each CDR3. D genes are given only for firm matches. Part of the rows lack a size; the others show once, few, many or a class for expanded clones.

TRBJ1-4,TRBV7-2,.,.,CASSSGTSKKLFF,TGTGCCAGCAGCTCCGGCACCTCGAAAAAACTGTTTTTT
TRBJ2-3,TRBV10-3,TRBD1,.,CAISEEQGAADTQYF,TGTGCCATCAGTGAGGAACAGGGGGCGGCAGATACGCAGTATTTT
TRBJ2-7,TRBV7-2,.,.,CASSLAQIDTYSSYEQYF,TGTGCCAGCAGCTTAGCTCAGATAGACACTTACTCCTCCTACGAGCAGTACTTC
TRBJ1-1,TRBV2,.,few,CASRGPTEAFF,TGTGCCAGCCGGGGCCCCACTGAAGCTTTCTTT
TRBJ2-5,TRBV9,.,once,CASSGQGNPQETQYF,TGTGCCAGCAGCGGTCAGGGGAATCCCCAAGAGACCCAGTACTTC
TRBJ2-5,TRBV5-1,.,.,CASSLVGAGETQYF,TGCGCCAGCAGCTTGGTAGGGGCTGGAGAGACCCAGTACTTC
TRBJ2-2,TRBV5-4,.,.,CASSVPGEPGFRELFF,TGTGCCAGCAGCGTTCCGGGGGAGCCGGGTTTCAGGGAGCTGTTTTTT
TRBJ2-3,TRBV5-4,.,.,CASSLAGWGTSTDTQYF,TGTGCCAGCAGCTTGGCCGGGTGGGGGACTAGCACAGATACGCAGTATTTT
TRBJ2-5,TRBV5-6,.,.,CASSLVGRQETQYF,TGTGCCAGCAGCTTGGTAGGAAGGCAAGAGACCCAGTACTTC
TRBJ1-6,TRBV7-9,.,.,CASSRGFSSPLHF,TGTGCCAGCAGCCGCGGATTTTCTTCACCCCTCCACTTT
TRBJ1-1,TRBV29-1,.,.,CSAGRVNTEAFF,TGCAGCGCCGGAAGGGTTAACACTGAAGCTTTCTTT
TRBJ2-3,TRBV4-3,.,.,CASSQGPGISQYF,TGCGCCAGCAGCCAAGGGCCCGGGATCTCGCAGTATTTT
TRBJ2-3,TRBV11-3,.,.,CASSRQITDTQYF,TGTGCCAGCAGTCGCCAGATCACAGATACGCAGTATTTT
TRBJ2-3,TRBV28,.,.,CASSDNRDTQYF,TGTGCCAGCAGCGATAACAGAGATACGCAGTATTTT
TRBJ2-1,TRBV5-6,.,.,CASSLRGRGEQFF,TGTGCCAGCAGCTTGCGGGGGCGGGGTGAGCAGTTCTTC
TRBJ1-2,TRBV29-1,.,.,CSAGSEYGYTF,TGCAGCGCCGGCTCGGAGTACGGCTACACCTTC
TRBJ2-2,TRBV9,TRBD2,.,CASSPRGTTHTGELFF,TGTGCCAGCAGCCCCCGAGGGACTACCCACACCGGGGAGCTGTTTTTT
TRBJ1-2,TRBV19,TRBD1,few,CASTGTGNLNYGYTF,TGTGCCAGTACGGGGACAGGGAACCTTAACTATGGCTACACCTTC
TRBJ2-7,TRBV25-1,.,once,CASSEPGRRGEQYF,TGTGCCAGCAGTGAGCCCGGCAGAAGGGGCGAGCAGTACTTC
TRBJ2-7,TRBV5-1,.,.,CASSTGNYEQYF,TGCGCCAGCAGCACGGGAAACTACGAGCAGTACTTC
TRBJ1-3,TRBV5-8,.,.,CASSLLYRSGNTIYF,TGTGCCAGCAGCCTTCTATACCGCTCTGGAAACACCATATATTTT
TRBJ2-7,TRBV7-6,.,.,CASSPFGEGTFGTSPYEQYF,TGTGCCAGCAGCCCCTTTGGGGAAGGGACCTTTGGGACCAGTCCTTACGAGCAGTACTTC
TRBJ2-5,TRBV6-1,TRBD1,.,CASTNRPTGVETQYF,TGTGCCAGCACTAACCGCCCAACAGGGGTCGAGACCCAGTACTTC
TRBJ1-6,TRBV11-1,TRBD1,.,CASSLEGQLNNSPLHF,TGTGCCAGCAGCTTAGAGGGACAGCTAAATAATTCACCCCTCCACTTT
TRBJ1-1,TRBV18,.,.,CASSQERGVNTEAFF,TGTGCCAGCTCACAGGAGCGGGGGGTGAACACTGAAGCTTTCTTT
TRBJ2-2,TRBV11-3,.,.,CASSLVPGNTGELFF,TGTGCCAGCAGCTTAGTCCCGGGGAACACCGGGGAGCTGTTTTTT
TRBJ2-3,TRBV6-5,.,.,CASTQGTDTQYF,TGTGCCAGCACCCAGGGCACAGATACGCAGTATTTT
TRBJ2-7,TRBV6-6,.,.,CASRTGTLTYEQYF,TGTGCCAGCAGGACCGGGACACTAACCTACGAGCAGTACTTC
TRBJ2-7,TRBV7-2,TRBD2,.,CASRLIAGGNYEQYF,TGTGCCAGCAGGCTTATAGCGGGGGGGAACTACGAGCAGTACTTC
TRBJ2-7,TRBV4-1,.,.,CASSQDQDPILHEQYF,TGCGCCAGCAGCCAAGACCAGGACCCGATCCTTCACGAGCAGTACTTC
TRBJ1-1,TRBV6-6,TRBD1,once,CASSNYRGRDTEAFF,TGTGCCAGCAGTAACTACAGGGGGCGGGACACTGAAGCTTTCTTT
TRBJ1-4,TRBV9,.,once,CASSVAPREGKLFF,TGTGCCAGCAGCGTAGCTCCAAGGGAAGGAAAACTGTTTTTT
TRBJ1-5,TRBV6-1,TRBD1,.,CASSDGTGVGGNQPQHF,TGTGCCAGCAGTGACGGGACAGGGGTAGGCGGCAATCAGCCCCAGCATTTT
TRBJ2-3,TRBV5-4,.,.,CASSQRREDTQYF,TGTGCCAGCAGCCAACGAAGGGAAGATACGCAGTATTTT
TRBJ2-3,TRBV28,TRBD1,.,CASSLLVTGADTQYF,TGTGCCAGCAGTTTATTAGTGACAGGGGCAGATACGCAGTATTTT
TRBJ1-1,TRBV19,TRBD1,.,CASRETNPGQGALSEAFF,TGTGCCAGTAGAGAAACGAATCCGGGACAGGGGGCGCTTTCTGAAGCTTTCTTT
TRBJ1-1,TRBV18,TRBD1,.,CASSPPGTGGVNTEAFF,TGTGCCAGCTCACCACCCGGGACAGGGGGAGTGAACACTGAAGCTTTCTTT